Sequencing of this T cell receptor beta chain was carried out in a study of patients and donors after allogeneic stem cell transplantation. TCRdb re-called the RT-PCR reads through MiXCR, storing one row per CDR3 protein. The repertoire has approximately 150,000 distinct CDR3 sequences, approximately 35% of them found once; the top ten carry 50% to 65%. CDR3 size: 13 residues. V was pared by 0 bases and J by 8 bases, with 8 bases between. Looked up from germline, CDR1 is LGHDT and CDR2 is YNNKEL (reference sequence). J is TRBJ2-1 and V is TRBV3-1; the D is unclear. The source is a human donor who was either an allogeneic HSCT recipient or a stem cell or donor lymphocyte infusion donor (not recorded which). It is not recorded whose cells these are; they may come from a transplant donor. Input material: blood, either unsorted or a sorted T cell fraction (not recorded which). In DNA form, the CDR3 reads TGTGCCAGCAGCCAAGAATACCCTCATGAGCAGTTCTTC. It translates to CASSQEYPHEQFF.